The present T cell receptor (beta chain) was sequenced within a study of identical twins. Study-level findings and limits: Insertions were fewer in abundant cord blood beta clonotypes, whereas memory repertoires showed none of this pattern.

Everyone who gave samples was a healthy Caucasian. Trimming shortened V by 4 bases and J by 0 bases, and 10 bases separated the two germline ends. Germline-derived CDR1 and CDR2 are SGHRS and YFSETQ. The CDR3 has 15 residues. This clonotype has at least ten counts. Its specificity is not known. From the 5' RACE reads, TCRdb called clonotypes with MiXCR, one entry per CDR3 protein. This sample carries 200,000 to 250,000 distinct CDR3 sequences, roughly 12% of them seen once, and the ten largest clones take about 3.9%. These data also formed part of another study, on yellow fever vaccine responses in identical twins.

This chain connects TRBV5-1 to TRBJ2-2, with D possibly matching TRBD2 (6 bases). The receptor was derived from a woman aged 18-30 years in good health. The sample was memory (CD45RO+) T cells sorted from blood. CDR3 DNA sequence: TGCGCCAGCAGCCCGGGAGATCCGAACACCGGGGAGCTGTTTTTT. Translating gives CASSPGDPNTGELFF.